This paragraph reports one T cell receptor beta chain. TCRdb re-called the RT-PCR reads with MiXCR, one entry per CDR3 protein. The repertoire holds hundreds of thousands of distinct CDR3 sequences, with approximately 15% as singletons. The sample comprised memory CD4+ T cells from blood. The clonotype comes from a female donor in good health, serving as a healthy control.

As DNA, the CDR3 is TGCGCCAGCAGATGGGACAGCATCGATGGCTACACCTTC. It translates to CASRWDSIDGYTF. The gene calls are TRBV10-2 and TRBJ1-2; 7 bases fit TRBD1. Germline V CDR1 and CDR2: WSHSY, SAAADI. V shed 6 bases, J shed 6 bases, and the junction held 7 bases outside the gene matches. This CDR3 region has 13 residues.